This T cell receptor (beta chain) was sequenced during a study of blood T cell repertoires in COVID-19. Up to 2 weeks before entering the study, exposed participants had met a COVID-19 case. The CDR3 is made up of 13 amino acids. V was trimmed by 5 bases and J by 3 bases, leaving 8 bases between them. In germline, CDR1 is KGHSH, CDR2 LQKENI. Libraries were prepared by immunoSEQ multiplex PCR; TCRdb keeps only in-frame clonotypes and omits some of them. The table includes 200,000 to 250,000 clones, nearly 90% detected once. This chain uses TRBV18 with TRBJ1-5; D is perhaps TRBD1 (5 bases). Sequences were obtained from PBMCs or T cells enriched from blood (not recorded which). The receptor was isolated from a man between 25 and 39 years old who had been exposed to COVID-19. The chain's CDR3 is CASSGGNNQPQHF. In DNA form, the CDR3 reads TGTGCCAGCTCAGGGGGGAACAATCAGCCCCAGCATTTT.